One sample yielded the 5 T cell receptor beta chains listed below, sequenced in a study of shared clonotypes between healthy human individuals. Cells designated naive CD8 were CD45RO-negative and were positively selected for CCR7, with terminally differentiated effector memory CD45RA+ cells excluded. The method was immunoSEQ multiplex PCR; TCRdb's version includes in-frame clones alone and lacks a portion of them. The sample has hundreds of thousands of clones, approximately 96% seen once. The sequencing input was naive CD8+ T cells sorted from blood. These receptors all stem from a woman aged 30 to 39 in good health.

The chain links TRBV6-5 to TRBJ2-1, with 8 bases aligning to TRBD2. The trim removed 4 bases at V and 6 bases at J, leaving 11 bases unmatched. Germline V gives CDR1 MNHEY, CDR2 SVGAGI. The length of the CDR3 is 16 residues. The CDR3 region is CASSSEWSGSFNEQFF. The CDR3 DNA sequence: TGTGCCAGCAGTTCGGAGTGGAGCGGGAGTTTCAATGAGCAGTTCTTC.

This chain uses TRBV19 with TRBJ1-2, with TRBD1 matching 7 bases. The V gene end was trimmed by 2 bases and the J gene end by 0 bases; junction bases not matched to a gene: 6. Germline assignment: CDR1 LNHDA and CDR2 SQIVND (reference sequence). The CDR3 covers 16 residues. The CDR3 loop is CASSISDRSSNYGYTF. CDR3 bases: TGTGCCAGTAGTATATCGGACAGGAGCTCTAACTATGGCTACACCTTC.

DNA for the CDR3: TGTGCCAGCAGCTTACCGGCCTACACGGTCTACGAGCAGTACTTC. The encoded protein is CASSLPAYTVYEQYF. V is TRBV11-3 and J is TRBJ2-7; D is ambiguous. This CDR3 is 15 amino acids long. CDR1 is SGHNT and CDR2 is YENEEA in the germline V gene. Deletions cut 2 bases from V and 3 bases from J, with 14 bases between. The variable domain in full, with the rest retrieved from reference TRBV11-3 and TRBJ2-7, is EAGVVQSPRYKIIEKKQPVAFWCNPISGHNTLYWYLQNLGQGPELLIRYENEEAVDDSQLPKDRFSAERLKGVDSTLKIQPAELGDSAVYLCASSLPAYTVYEQYFGPGTRLTVT.

The chain is built from TRBV7-9 and TRBJ2-3; D might be TRBD2 (5 bases). Trimming took off 8 bases at V and 0 bases at J, with 12 bases between the two ends. The CDR3 totals 14 residues. Germline CDR1 reads SEHNR; CDR2 reads FQNEAQ (reference sequence). The CDR3 protein is CASQAVSSTDTQYF. The CDR3 DNA is TGTGCCAGCCAAGCGGTATCTAGCACAGATACGCAGTATTTT.

J is TRBJ1-5 and V is TRBV28; D is undetermined. The CDR3 is made up of 13 amino acids. Trimming shortened V by 5 bases and J by 7 bases, and 12 bases separated the two germline ends. The germline CDR1 and CDR2 sequences are MDHEN and SYDVKM. CDR3 nucleotide sequence: TGTGCCAGCAGTAGAAGGGTCGGCCAGCCCCAGCATTTT. It codes for CASSRRVGQPQHF.